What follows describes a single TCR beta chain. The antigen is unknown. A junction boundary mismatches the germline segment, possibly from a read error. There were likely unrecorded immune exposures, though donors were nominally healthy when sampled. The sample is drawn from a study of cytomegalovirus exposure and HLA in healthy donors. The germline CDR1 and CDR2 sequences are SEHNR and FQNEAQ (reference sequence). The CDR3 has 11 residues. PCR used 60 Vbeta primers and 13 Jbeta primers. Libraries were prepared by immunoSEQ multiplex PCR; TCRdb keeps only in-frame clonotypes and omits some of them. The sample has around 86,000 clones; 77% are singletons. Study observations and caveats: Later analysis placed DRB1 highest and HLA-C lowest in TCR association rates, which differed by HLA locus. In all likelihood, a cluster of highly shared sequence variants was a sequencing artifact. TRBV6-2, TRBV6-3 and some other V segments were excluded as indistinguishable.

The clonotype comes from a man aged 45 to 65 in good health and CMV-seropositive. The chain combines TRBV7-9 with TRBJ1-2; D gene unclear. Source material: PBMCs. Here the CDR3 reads CSSSLGRDYTF. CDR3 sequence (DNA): TGTTCCAGCAGCTTAGGGCGGGACTACACCTTC.